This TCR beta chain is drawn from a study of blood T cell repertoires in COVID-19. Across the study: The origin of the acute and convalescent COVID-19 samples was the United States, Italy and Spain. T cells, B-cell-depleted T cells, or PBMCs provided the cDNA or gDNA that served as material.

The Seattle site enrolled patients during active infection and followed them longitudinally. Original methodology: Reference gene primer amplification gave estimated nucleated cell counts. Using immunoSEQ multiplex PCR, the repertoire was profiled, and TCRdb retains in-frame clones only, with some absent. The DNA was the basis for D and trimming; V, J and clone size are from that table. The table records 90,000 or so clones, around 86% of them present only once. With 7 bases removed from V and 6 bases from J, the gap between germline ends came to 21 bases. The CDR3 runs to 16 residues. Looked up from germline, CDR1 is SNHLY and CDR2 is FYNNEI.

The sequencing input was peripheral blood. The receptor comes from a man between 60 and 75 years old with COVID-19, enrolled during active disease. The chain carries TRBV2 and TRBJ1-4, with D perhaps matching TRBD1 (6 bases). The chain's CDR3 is CASTGNLGGSYEKLFF. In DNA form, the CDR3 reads TGTGCCAGCACGGGAAACCTAGGGGGAAGCTATGAAAAACTGTTTTTT.